These 10 T cell receptor beta chains were sequenced from one sample in a study of metastatic and nonmetastatic thyroid tumors. Via MiXCR, TCRdb re-called the PCR reads. Among around 20,000 clones listed, 15% were seen once. Each patient went into thyroid surgery without having received any treatment. The sample was blood. Source of these receptors: a female donor with papillary thyroid cancer or a benign thyroid nodule (not recorded which). Some clones in this sample may be carry-over from other donors' samples.

This clone was counted at least ten times. V usage is TRBV5-4 and J usage is TRBJ2-3; 9 bases map to TRBD2. Per the germline V gene, CDR1 is SGHNT and CDR2 is YYREEE (reference sequence). V trimming: 4 bases; J trimming: 0 bases; junction bases outside the gene matches: 3. The CDR3 extends over 15 amino acids. CDR3 nucleotide sequence: TGTGCCAGCAGCCGTACTAGCGGGAGCACAGATACGCAGTATTTT. Encoded protein: CASSRTSGSTDTQYF.

At least ten counts were recorded for this clone. The CDR3: CSVPNRGSLEAFF. The CDR3 DNA sequence: TGCAGTGTTCCTAACAGGGGATCCCTTGAAGCTTTCTTT. This chain joins TRBV20-1 and TRBJ1-1; TRBD1 matches at 7 bases. CDR3 length: 13 amino acids. Trimming removed 7 bases from V and 7 bases from J; junction bases left unmatched: 12. The germline V gene encodes CDR1 DFQATT and CDR2 SNEGSKA (reference sequence).

This clone is classed as medium-sized (0.01 to 0.1%). The gene calls are TRBV7-2 and TRBJ2-1; 10 nucleotides line up with TRBD2. Trimming took 5 bases from V and 15 from J; bases not matched to a gene: 13. Germline V gene sequence: CDR1 SGHTA, CDR2 FQGNSA. The CDR3 is 14 amino acids. CDR3 DNA: TGTGCCAGCAGCCCTTGGACTAGCGGCCAAGAACTGTTCTTC. It specifies CASSPWTSGQELFF.

J is TRBJ2-7 and V is TRBV6-1; TRBD2 aligns across 12 bases. Germline assignment: CDR1 MNHNS and CDR2 SASEGT. This CDR3 is built from 13 residues. Trimming cost V 5 bases and J 9 bases; bases outside gene matches: 5. CDR3 DNA sequence: TGTGCCAGCAGTTCCGGGACTAGCGGGCTGCAGTACTTC. Protein sequence: CASSSGTSGLQYF.

This clone has a handful of counts. The chain recombines TRBV5-4 with TRBJ1-4, with D maybe TRBD1 (6 bases). Trimming took 2 bases from V and 7 from J, leaving 15 bases between them. Per germline, CDR1 SGHNT and CDR2 YYREEE (reference sequence). The CDR3 is 15 residues long. As DNA, the CDR3 is TGTGCCAGCAGCTTACGTACCGGGACAAGTGAAAAACTGTTTTTT. It translates to CASSLRTGTSEKLFF.

The CDR3: CASSAIDYNEQFF. CDR3 coding DNA: TGTGCCAGCAGTGCAATCGATTACAATGAGCAGTTCTTC. The J gene is TRBJ2-1, the V gene TRBV6-5, with D hard to call. The V end was cut by 5 bases, the J end by 4 bases, with 9 bases between. Germline V gene lookup returns CDR1 MNHEY and CDR2 SVGAGI. The CDR3 totals 13 residues.

This clone has ten or more counts. The junction departs from the called germline gene at one end, perhaps through a read error. The chain carries TRBV29-1 and TRBJ1-2, with 8 bases lining up with TRBD1. CDR1 is SQVTM and CDR2 is ANQGSEA in the germline V gene. The CDR3 extends over 13 amino acids. CDR3 sequence reads: CSVEGQGGYGYTF. CDR3 in DNA: TGCAGCGTGGAAGGACAGGGAGGCTATGGCTACACCTTC.

The table lists this clone with many counts. The V gene is TRBV7-3, the J gene TRBJ2-3; 7 bases agree with TRBD2. The CDR3 runs 15 residues. V trimming: 5 bases; J trimming: 2 bases; junction bases outside the gene matches: 7. In germline, CDR1 is SGHTA, CDR2 FQGTGA. The CDR3 region has the DNA TGTGCCAGCAGCCCTCGGGGAGGGCCCACAGATACGCAGTATTTT. This codes for CASSPRGGPTDTQYF.

This clone came up a few times. The genes are TRBV20-1 and TRBJ2-7, with TRBD2 identical over 10 bases. V was clipped by 1 base and J by 2 bases; unmatched bases: 5. CDR1 is DFQATT and CDR2 is SNEGSKA in the germline V gene (reference sequence). This CDR3 is built from 15 residues. The DNA of the CDR3 is TGCAGTGCTAGAGCCCCAAGCGGGAGGGCCTACGAGCAGTACTTC. Translated, it gives CSARAPSGRAYEQYF.

This clone was recorded at least ten times. V is TRBV7-9 and J is TRBJ1-4, with 8 bases identical to TRBD1. The length of the CDR3 is 14 residues. Germline lookup yields CDR1 SEHNR and CDR2 FQNEAQ (reference sequence). After removal of 1 base from V and 7 bases from J, the junction contained 2 bases not matched to a gene. The CDR3, as DNA: TGTGCCAGCAGCTTAGGACAGGGGAGTGAAAAACTGTTTTTT. The encoded protein is CASSLGQGSEKLFF.